Each of the 3 T cell receptor beta chains below was sequenced from the same sample in a study of blood T cell repertoires in COVID-19. Libraries were prepared by immunoSEQ multiplex PCR; TCRdb keeps only in-frame clonotypes and omits some of them. The data contain some 250,000 clones, around 89% of them seen just once; the ten biggest clones take up 0.99%. Input material: peripheral blood. The receptors originated from a woman in her forties who had recovered from COVID-19.

This chain uses TRBV6-5 with TRBJ1-5, with TRBD1 as a possible D gene (5 bases). V lost 2 bases to trimming and J lost 4 bases, with 6 bases between them. Germline V gene lookup returns CDR1 MNHEY and CDR2 SVGAGI. The CDR3 loop spans 13 amino acids. CDR3 sequence (DNA): TGTGCCAGCAGTTACGGGGGGAATCAGCCCCAGCATTTT. Translation: CASSYGGNQPQHF.

The gene calls are TRBV9 and TRBJ2-1; possibly TRBD2 for D (6 bases). V was cut by 4 bases and J by 3 bases, with 17 bases left in between. The length of the CDR3 is 16 residues. The germline CDR1 and CDR2 sequences are SGDLS and YYNGEE. CDR3 DNA sequence: TGTGCCAGCAGCCCTAGCGCTAGCGACTACTACAATGAGCAGTTCTTC. This codes for CASSPSASDYYNEQFF.

The chain has TRBV5-6 and TRBJ1-1; a possible D gene is TRBD1 (6 bases). V was clipped by 0 bases and J by 4 bases, with 10 bases between them. The CDR3 spans 14 residues. Germline V gives CDR1 SGHDT, CDR2 YYEEEE. CDR3 DNA sequence: TGTGCCAGCAGCTTGGGGCAGGGGAGCACTGAAGCTTTCTTT. Amino acid sequence: CASSLGQGSTEAFF.